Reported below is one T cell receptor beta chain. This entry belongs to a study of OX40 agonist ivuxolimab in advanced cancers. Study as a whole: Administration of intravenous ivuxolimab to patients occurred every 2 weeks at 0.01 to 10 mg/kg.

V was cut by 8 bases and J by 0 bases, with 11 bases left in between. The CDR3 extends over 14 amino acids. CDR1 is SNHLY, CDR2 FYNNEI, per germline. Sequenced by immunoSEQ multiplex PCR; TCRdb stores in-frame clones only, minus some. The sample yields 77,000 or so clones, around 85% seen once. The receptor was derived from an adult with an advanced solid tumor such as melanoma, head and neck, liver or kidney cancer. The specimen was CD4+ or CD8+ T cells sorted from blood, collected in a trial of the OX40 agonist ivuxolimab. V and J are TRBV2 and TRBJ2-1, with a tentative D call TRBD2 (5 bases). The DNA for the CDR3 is TGTGCCAGCTCAGTGGGGAGCTCCTACAATGAGCAGTTCTTC. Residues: CASSVGSSYNEQFF.